A single sample is the source of the 27 T cell receptor beta chains below, sequenced in a study of a mutant IDH1 vaccine in newly diagnosed glioma. Antigens for these TCRs are unknown. TCRdb keeps only in-frame clones here, not all; method: immunoSEQ multiplex PCR. The table shows approximately 45,000 clones, with around 93% occurring only once. As for time point: week 23, last vaccination. The content of each vaccine dose was 300 ug of mutant IDH1 20-mer peptide, and topical imiquimod accompanied it. This specimen was PBMCs, taken from a glioma patient whose treatment included an IDH1 peptide vaccine. The receptors were gathered from a man aged 50-59 years with glioma.

The chain employs TRBV10-1 and TRBJ2-7; 8 nucleotides line up with TRBD2. V was clipped by 4 bases and J by 3 bases; unmatched bases: 5. The CDR3 spans 14 residues. Germline assignment: CDR1 WNHNN and CDR2 SYGVQD (reference sequence). The CDR3 DNA sequence: TGCGCCAGCAGTGCCCTTAGCGGGAACTACGAGCAGTACTTC. It is translated as CASSALSGNYEQYF.

The chain couples TRBV19 to TRBJ1-5, with 8 bases aligning to TRBD1. Per the germline V gene, CDR1 is LNHDA and CDR2 is SQIVND (reference sequence). The V and J ends lost 5 bases and 7 bases, in that order; junction bases with no gene match: 10. The CDR3 has 15 residues. CDR3 loop: CASSSGGGGRQPQHF. The DNA of the CDR3 is TGTGCCAGTAGTTCAGGGGGCGGCGGGAGGCAGCCCCAGCATTTT.

The DNA of the CDR3 is TGTGCCAGCAGTCCCGGGGCCATCCGCTCTGGAAACACCATATATTTT. It specifies CASSPGAIRSGNTIYF. The chain links TRBV2 to TRBJ1-3, with a possible D match to TRBD1 (5 bases). Germline CDR1 and CDR2: SNHLY and FYNNEI. V was trimmed by 5 bases and J by 0 bases, leaving 14 bases between them. The CDR3 has 16 amino acids.

This CDR3 reads CASSLVAGGPYNEQFF. CDR3 nucleotide sequence: TGTGCCAGCAGCTTGGTAGCGGGAGGGCCCTACAATGAGCAGTTCTTC. V is TRBV7-2 and J is TRBJ2-1, with 11 bases lining up with TRBD2. The CDR3 extends over 16 amino acids. Germline assignment: CDR1 SGHTA and CDR2 FQGNSA. V trimming: 3 bases; J trimming: 2 bases; junction bases outside the gene matches: 3.

The gene calls are TRBV6-1 and TRBJ1-5; 7 bases align to TRBD1. Germline V CDR1 and CDR2: MNHNS, SASEGT. After removal of 4 bases from V and 4 bases from J, the junction contained 7 bases not matched to a gene. CDR3 length: 15 residues. This CDR3 is CASSAGQVRNQPQHF. CDR3 DNA: TGTGCCAGCAGTGCAGGACAGGTGAGAAATCAGCCCCAGCATTTT.

The chain couples TRBV23-1 to TRBJ2-7, with D possibly TRBD2 on 6 matching bases. TRBV23-1 is identified as an open reading frame with a role that is uncertain. This CDR3 contains 17 residues. With 0 bases removed from V and 3 bases from J, the gap between germline ends came to 18 bases. DNA for the CDR3: TGCGCCAGCAGTCAATCGCTGAGTAGGCGGGACCTCTACGAGCAGTACTTC. Translation: CASSQSLSRRDLYEQYF.

The V call is TRBV30, the J call TRBJ2-3, with TRBD2 matching 11 bases. The V gene end was trimmed by 8 bases and the J gene end by 1 base; junction bases not matched to a gene: 5. This CDR3 region has 14 residues. Germline V lookup: CDR1 GTSNPN, CDR2 SVGIG (reference sequence). CDR3 loop: CARELAGGTDTQYF. CDR3 sequence (DNA): TGTGCCCGTGAACTAGCGGGGGGCACAGATACGCAGTATTTT. Complete variable domain (other parts from reference TRBV30 and TRBJ2-3): SQTIHQWPATLVQPVGSPLSLECTVEGTSNPNLYWYRQAAGRGLQLLFYSVGIGQISSEVPQNLSASRPQDRQFILSSKKLLLSDSGFYLCARELAGGTDTQYFGPGTRLTVL.

The V gene is TRBV28, the J gene TRBJ1-1; 8 positions match TRBD1. J lost 1 base, V lost 3 bases, and 4 bases had no gene match. This CDR3 region has 15 residues. Germline CDR1 and CDR2: MDHEN and SYDVKM. CDR3 nucleotide sequence: TGTGCCAGCAGTTTCCCAGACAGGGGGAACACTGAAGCTTTCTTT. Protein sequence: CASSFPDRGNTEAFF.

The rearrangement joins TRBV7-9 to TRBJ2-7; TRBD2 is a possible D gene (6 bases). Germline assignment: CDR1 SEHNR and CDR2 FQNEAQ (reference sequence). This CDR3 comprises 16 residues. Deletions cut 6 bases from V and 6 bases from J, with 24 bases between. The CDR3: CASRPINSGTSTEQYF. The CDR3 DNA sequence: TGTGCCAGCAGACCAATTAACTCTGGGACTTCAACCGAGCAGTACTTC.

V and J are TRBV5-1 and TRBJ1-1; D perhaps matches TRBD1 (6 bases). The V gene lost 1 base and the J gene lost 4 bases, with 11 bases spanning the gap. The CDR3 contains 14 residues. CDR1 and CDR2 from the germline V gene are SGHRS and YFSETQ. This chain's CDR3 is CASSLQGMGTEAFF. For the CDR3, the DNA is TGCGCCAGCAGCTTGCAGGGGATGGGCACTGAAGCTTTCTTT.

The V call is TRBV4-2, the J call TRBJ2-7; D ambiguous. CDR3 length: 10 residues. With 10 bases removed from V and 0 bases from J, the gap between germline ends came to 4 bases. The germline V gene has CDR1 LGHNA and CDR2 YNFKEQ. The CDR3 sequence is CAMGSYEQYF. Written as DNA, the CDR3 is TGTGCCATGGGCTCCTACGAGCAGTACTTC.

The chain links TRBV11-2 to TRBJ2-5; 7 nucleotides match TRBD2. The CDR3 runs to 15 residues. Germline V lookup: CDR1 SGHAT, CDR2 FQNNGV. J lost 5 bases, V lost 0 bases, and 6 bases had no gene match. CDR3 region: CASSLDSGSGETQYF. In nucleotides, the CDR3 is TGTGCCAGCAGCTTAGATAGCGGGTCGGGGGAGACCCAGTACTTC.

This rearrangement joins TRBV29-1 to TRBJ2-3; the D gene could be TRBD1 or TRBD2 (5 bases each). The length of the CDR3 is 16 residues. The germline V and J ends were trimmed by 1 base and 0 bases, with 14 bases remaining between them. CDR1 and CDR2 (germline): SQVTM, ANQGSEA. CDR3 DNA sequence: TGCAGCGTTGAAGGGGGGACGGTTTCTAGCACAGATACGCAGTATTTT. Protein: CSVEGGTVSSTDTQYF.

CDR3 loop: CAWATGTGGYEQYF. Here the CDR3 DNA reads TGTGCCTGGGCAACCGGGACAGGGGGCTACGAGCAGTACTTC. The chain carries TRBV30 and TRBJ2-7, with 11 bases matching TRBD1. CDR1 and CDR2 from the germline V gene are GTSNPN and SVGIG (reference sequence). Germline trimming cut 5 bases from V and 3 bases from J; bases unmatched to any gene: 6. The CDR3 is 14 amino acids. The full variable domain, its missing parts supplied by reference TRBV30 and TRBJ2-7, is SQTIHQWPATLVQPVGSPLSLECTVEGTSNPNLYWYRQAAGRGLQLLFYSVGIGQISSEVPQNLSASRPQDRQFILSSKKLLLSDSGFYLCAWATGTGGYEQYFGPGTRLTVT.

The chain joins TRBV10-3 to TRBJ1-1; D remains unclear. This CDR3 has 12 amino acids. Trimming took 2 bases from V and 11 from J, leaving 12 bases between them. Germline values: CDR1 ENHRY, CDR2 SYGVKD. The DNA for the CDR3 is TGTGCCATCAGTGAGGGGCTCCGTAGGGCTTTCTTT. Translated, it gives CAISEGLRRAFF.

The gene calls are TRBV28 and TRBJ2-5; a weak D match, TRBD1 (6 bases). The CDR3 is 14 amino acids. Trimming shortened V by 1 base and J by 5 bases, and 11 bases separated the two germline ends. Germline V gene data show CDR1 as MDHEN and CDR2 as SYDVKM. This chain's CDR3 is CASSLLGALETQYF. CDR3 in DNA: TGTGCCAGCAGTTTATTGGGGGCCCTGGAGACCCAGTACTTC. The variable domain in full, with the rest retrieved from reference TRBV28 and TRBJ2-5, is DVKVTQSSRYLVKRTGEKVFLECVQDMDHENMFWYRQDPGLGLRLIYFSYDVKMKEKGDIPEGYSVSREKKERFSLILESASTNQTSMYLCASSLLGALETQYFGPGTRLLVL.

The chain recombines TRBV27 with TRBJ1-1, with D maybe TRBD1 (5 bases). The CDR3 covers 13 residues. From germline, CDR1 is MNHEY and CDR2 SMNVEV (reference sequence). Trimming stripped 8 bases from V and 7 bases from J, with 17 bases between. This CDR3 reads CASYTGVLSEAFF. As DNA, the CDR3 is TGTGCCAGCTACACAGGAGTTTTAAGTGAAGCTTTCTTT.

In its sample, this clone was seen once. The genes are TRBV5-6 and TRBJ1-1; D remains unclear. Trimming took off 4 bases at V and 6 bases at J, with 13 bases between the two ends. The CDR3 extends over 13 amino acids. In germline, CDR1 is SGHDT, CDR2 YYEEEE. The CDR3 is CASSPLLGPEAFF. In nucleotides, the CDR3 is TGTGCCAGCAGCCCTCTACTGGGTCCTGAAGCTTTCTTT. Full variable domain (missing parts from reference TRBV5-6 and TRBJ1-1): DAGVTQSPTHLIKTRGQQVTLRCSPKSGHDTVSWYQQALGQGPQFIFQYYEEEERQRGNFPDRFSGHQFPNYSSELNVNALLLGDSALYLCASSPLLGPEAFFGQGTRLTVV.

V usage is TRBV9 and J usage is TRBJ2-5; 9 bases map to TRBD2. V lost 3 bases and J lost 6; bases outside the gene matches: 12. The germline CDR1 and CDR2 sequences are SGDLS and YYNGEE. The CDR3 totals 16 residues. The CDR3 nucleotides are TGTGCCAGCAGCGAGAGACCCAGCGGGGGGCTTAAGACCCAGTACTTC. Its translation: CASSERPSGGLKTQYF.

This chain connects TRBV4-1 to TRBJ1-4, with TRBD1 identical over 10 bases. The CDR3 sequence is 20 residues long. V shed 1 base, J shed 7 bases, and the junction held 18 bases outside the gene matches. Germline V gene sequence: CDR1 MGHRA, CDR2 YSYEKL. CDR3 region: CASSQGWGQMVGQGVEKLFF. The CDR3 coding sequence is TGCGCCAGCAGCCAAGGATGGGGCCAGATGGTTGGACAGGGGGTTGAAAAACTGTTTTTT.

The V call is TRBV14, the J call TRBJ1-6, with D uncertain. V gave up 2 bases and J gave up 0 bases, with 2 bases separating them. Germline V lookup: CDR1 SGHDN, CDR2 FVKESK. CDR3 length: 14 residues. The CDR3 here is CASSQSSYNSPLHF. In nucleotides, the CDR3 is TGTGCCAGCAGCCAAAGCTCCTATAATTCACCCCTCCACTTT. The whole variable domain, filled in from reference TRBV14 and TRBJ1-6, reads EAGVTQFPSHSVIEKGQTVTLRCDPISGHDNLYWYRRVMGKEIKFLLHFVKESKQDESGMPNNRFLAERTGGTYSTLKVQPAELEDSGVYFCASSQSSYNSPLHFGNGTRLTVT.

The chain links TRBV5-1 to TRBJ2-7; 7 bases align to TRBD2. Trimming took 4 bases from V and 0 from J; bases not matched to a gene: 4. The CDR3 has 14 residues. The germline V gene has CDR1 SGHRS and CDR2 YFSETQ. The CDR3 region has the DNA TGCGCCAGCAGCCACGGGGGGAGCTCCTACGAGCAGTACTTC. Its translation is CASSHGGSSYEQYF.

This clone has only a few counts. CDR3 loop: CASSSVQGRKETQYF. CDR3 nucleotides: TGCGCCAGCAGCTCCGTACAGGGTAGGAAAGAGACCCAGTACTTC. The rearrangement joins TRBV5-1 to TRBJ2-5; D perhaps matches TRBD1 (6 bases). This CDR3 is 15 amino acids long. V gave up 3 bases and J gave up 3 bases, with 15 bases separating them. In germline, CDR1 is SGHRS, CDR2 YFSETQ. The full variable domain, rest sourced from reference TRBV5-1 and TRBJ2-5, is KAGVTQTPRYLIKTRGQQVTLSCSPISGHRSVSWYQQTPGQGLQFLFEYFSETQRNKGNFPGRFSGRQFSNSRSEMNVSTLELGDSALYLCASSSVQGRKETQYFGPGTRLLVL.

The genes are TRBV6-1 and TRBJ1-1; D gene uncertain. V lost 7 bases and J lost 7, with 16 bases in between. The CDR3 has 13 amino acids. The germline V gene has CDR1 MNHNS and CDR2 SASEGT. This CDR3 is CASTRLGGNEAFF. CDR3 DNA sequence: TGTGCCAGCACTCGCCTGGGCGGCAATGAAGCTTTCTTT.

The chain joins TRBV7-2 to TRBJ1-5; maybe TRBD1 (6 bases). Trimming pared 3 bases from V and 4 bases from J, leaving 10 bases between. The CDR3 has 14 amino acids. CDR1 is SGHTA, CDR2 FQGNSA, per germline. This chain's CDR3 is CASSFRTENQPQHF. The CDR3 coding sequence is TGTGCCAGCAGCTTTCGGACAGAAAATCAGCCCCAGCATTTT.

This clone has more than one count but fewer than ten. The chain is built from TRBV4-1 and TRBJ1-5; D perhaps matches TRBD1 (6 bases). The CDR3 has 15 residues. Germline V CDR1 and CDR2: MGHRA, YSYEKL. The V gene lost 0 bases and the J gene lost 5 bases, with 11 bases spanning the gap. In DNA, the CDR3 is TGCGCCAGCAGCCAAGATAGACAGGTGGATCAGCCCCAGCATTTT. Residues: CASSQDRQVDQPQHF.

This clone was detected once. The CDR3, as DNA: TGTGCCAGCAGTGGCTCGGTCTTGGGAGAAAAACTGTTTTTT. Translation: CASSGSVLGEKLFF. The J gene is TRBJ1-4, the V gene TRBV2; D remains ambiguous. The CDR3 runs 14 residues. Trimming cost V 4 bases and J 8 bases, with 14 bases left between them. Germline V CDR1 and CDR2: SNHLY, FYNNEI. The whole variable domain, remainder taken from reference TRBV2 and TRBJ1-4, is EPEVTQTPSHQVTQMGQEVILRCVPISNHLYFYWYRQILGQKVEFLVSFYNNEISEKSEIFDDQFSVERPDGSNFTLKIRSTKLEDSAMYFCASSGSVLGEKLFFGSGTQLSVL.